This paragraph reports one TCR beta chain. The target antigen is unknown. The data derive from a study of T cell responses to AZD1222 COVID-19 vaccine. Study-wide findings and caveats: Clonal diversity may have been underestimated, and the donors were mostly white British, with more females than males. The study sampled repertoires only after the peak T cell response. Seropositive status at baseline applied to only six AZD1222 recipients. Spike regions recognized by vaccine-associated CD4 TCRs spanned the protein, led by 160-218 and 743-854.

Data came from immunoSEQ multiplex PCR; TCRdb stores just in-frame clones and leaves some out. The repertoire includes about 110,000 clones, nearly 90% of them detected once, and roughly 12% sits in the top ten. This CDR3 is built from 11 residues. Trimming took off 4 bases at V and 5 bases at J, with 5 bases between the two ends. Germline values: CDR1 LNHDA, CDR2 SQIVND (reference sequence). The chain is built from TRBV19 and TRBJ1-2; D not resolved. Sequencing used peripheral blood, obtained on day 0 of MenACWY control vaccination. The receptor was isolated from an adult in good health. CDR3 nucleotide sequence: TGTGCCAGTAGTACTGGTTATGGCTACACCTTC. This codes for CASSTGYGYTF. Complete variable domain (other parts from reference TRBV19 and TRBJ1-2): DGGITQSPKYLFRKEGQNVTLSCEQNLNHDAMYWYRQDPGQGLRLIYYSQIVNDFQKGDIAEGYSVSREKKESFPLTVTSAQKNPTAFYLCASSTGYGYTFGSGTRLTVV.